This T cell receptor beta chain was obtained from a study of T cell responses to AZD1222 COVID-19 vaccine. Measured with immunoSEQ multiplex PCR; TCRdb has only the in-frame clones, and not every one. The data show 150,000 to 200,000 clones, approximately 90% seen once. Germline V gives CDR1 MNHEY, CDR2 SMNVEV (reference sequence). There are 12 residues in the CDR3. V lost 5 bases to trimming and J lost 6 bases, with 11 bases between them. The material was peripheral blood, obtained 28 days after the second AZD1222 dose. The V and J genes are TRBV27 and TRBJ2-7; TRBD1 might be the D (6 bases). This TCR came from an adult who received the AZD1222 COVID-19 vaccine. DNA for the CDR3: TGTGCCAGCAGTATCGGACAGACCGAGCAGTACTTC. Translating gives CASSIGQTEQYF.